This entry lists 19 T cell receptor beta chains sequenced from one sample in a study of HIV-infected patients and healthy controls. The repertoire came from unfractionated whole blood and reflected all unsorted peripheral T cells. Alpha and beta constant-region primers primed reverse transcription of around 500 ng RNA. Each of the alpha and beta chains got its own library through chain-specific third strand synthesis with indices. TCRdb analysed the 5' RACE reads with MiXCR anew, one entry per CDR3 protein. The sample records 15,000 to 20,000 distinct CDR3 sequences, around 9.3% being singletons. Sequenced sample: blood. The receptor source for this set is an adult in good health.

This clonotype came up a few times. V gene TRBV30 combines with J gene TRBJ2-1; the match to TRBD1 covers 9 bases. Per germline, CDR1 GTSNPN and CDR2 SVGIG (reference sequence). The CDR3 runs to 14 residues. V lost 4 bases and J lost 7; bases outside the gene matches: 8. CDR3 nucleotides: TGTGCCTGGAAGGGGACAGGGTCGCGGAATGAGCAGTTCTTC. This gives the protein CAWKGTGSRNEQFF.

This clonotype came up many times. The V gene is TRBV20-1, the J gene TRBJ1-1; no clear D. Trimming left V 1 base short and J 7 bases short, with 7 bases between. From germline, CDR1 is DFQATT and CDR2 SNEGSKA (reference sequence). The CDR3 is made up of 11 amino acids. The CDR3 spells CSARVRLEAFF. The CDR3 region has the DNA TGCAGTGCTAGAGTGAGGCTTGAAGCTTTCTTT.

This clonotype has at least ten counts. The V gene is TRBV6-5, the J gene TRBJ2-6; D unresolved. Trimming took 0 bases from V and 3 from J, leaving 12 bases between them. Germline loops: CDR1 MNHEY, CDR2 SVGAGI. The CDR3 runs to 17 residues. The CDR3 loop is CASSYSNQGGGANVLTF. The CDR3 nucleotides read TGTGCCAGCAGTTACTCAAACCAAGGCGGTGGGGCCAACGTCCTGACTTTC.

The chain has TRBV4-3 and TRBJ2-7; D is undetermined. The length of the CDR3 is 13 residues. Germline CDR1 is LGHNA and CDR2 is YSLEER. V shed 1 base and J shed 4 bases, with 8 bases lying between them. Here the CDR3 DNA reads TGCGCCAGCAGCCAAGCCCTCGAATACGAGCAGTACTTC. Protein: CASSQALEYEQYF.

The chain is built from TRBV7-2 and TRBJ1-5; a possible D gene is TRBD1 (6 bases). Trimming removed 5 bases from V and 7 bases from J, with 15 bases in between. CDR3 length: 14 amino acids. Germline V gene data show CDR1 as SGHTA and CDR2 as FQGNSA. Here the CDR3 reads CASSPTHRDQPQHF. Here the CDR3 DNA reads TGTGCCAGCAGCCCCACACACAGGGACCAGCCCCAGCATTTT.

J is TRBJ2-2 and V is TRBV29-1; weak D call: TRBD2 (5 bases). The V gene's germline CDR1 is SQVTM and CDR2 ANQGSEA. This CDR3 contains 13 residues. Between the trimmed V and J ends, which lost 3 bases and 1 base, there was a span of 6 bases. The CDR3 sequence is CSVERENTGELFF. The CDR3 nucleotides read TGCAGCGTTGAGAGGGAGAACACCGGGGAGCTGTTTTTT.

This clonotype was seen many times. V gene TRBV10-3 combines with J gene TRBJ1-1; D remains ambiguous. The V end lost 6 bases, the J end lost 3 bases, and 14 bases lay between the germline ends. Germline lookup yields CDR1 ENHRY and CDR2 SYGVKD. CDR3 length equals 14 residues. CDR3 DNA: TGTGCCATCAGGAGGGTCGGTACGGACACTGAAGCTTTCTTT. Its protein product is CAIRRVGTDTEAFF.

This clonotype was counted ten times or more. The V call is TRBV20-1, the J call TRBJ2-3; D is perhaps TRBD2 (6 bases). This CDR3 has 13 amino acids. Germline V lookup: CDR1 DFQATT, CDR2 SNEGSKA (reference sequence). V lost 3 bases and J lost 3, with 10 bases in between. CDR3 sequence reads: CSASGSYTDTQYF. The CDR3 coding sequence is TGCAGTGCTAGCGGGAGCTATACAGATACGCAGTATTTT.

In its sample, this clonotype ranks as medium-sized. This chain connects TRBV7-2 to TRBJ2-1; D is unresolved. V lost 1 base to trimming and J lost 2 bases, with 9 bases between them. This CDR3 has 15 residues. CDR1 is SGHTA, CDR2 FQGNSA, per germline. CDR3 amino acids: CASSLGGLTYNEQFF. In DNA form, the CDR3 reads TGTGCCAGCAGCTTAGGGGGATTGACCTACAATGAGCAGTTCTTC.

This clonotype has ten or more counts. The chain is built from TRBV29-1 and TRBJ2-3; 9 bases line up with TRBD2. In germline, CDR1 is SQVTM, CDR2 ANQGSEA. CDR3 size: 13 residues. J was trimmed by 6 bases and V by 6 bases; bases with no gene match: 7. The CDR3 nucleotides read TGCAGCGTCTCAGCGGGAGGCGGCGATACGCAGTATTTT. It yields the protein CSVSAGGGDTQYF.

This clonotype showed up many times. This chain uses TRBV28 with TRBJ1-1; no clear D. CDR3 length: 11 amino acids. V was pared by 7 bases and J by 0 bases, with 3 bases between. Germline-derived CDR1 and CDR2 are MDHEN and SYDVKM. As DNA, the CDR3 is TGTGCCAGCATCATGAACACTGAAGCTTTCTTT. Its protein is CASIMNTEAFF.

This clonotype was observed at least ten times. The chain is built from TRBV28 and TRBJ2-5; the D gene is possibly TRBD2 (6 bases). Between the trimmed V and J ends, which lost 7 bases and 2 bases, there was a span of 20 bases. Germline V lookup: CDR1 MDHEN, CDR2 SYDVKM. CDR3 length equals 16 residues. CDR3 nucleotides: TGTGCCAGCAATTTTTGGGGGACTTCTGAGCAAGAGACCCAGTACTTC. This gives the protein CASNFWGTSEQETQYF.

At least ten counts were recorded for this clonotype. The chain carries TRBV19 and TRBJ1-2; perhaps TRBD1 as D (6 bases). Per germline, CDR1 LNHDA and CDR2 SQIVND (reference sequence). Trimming shortened V by 5 bases and J by 1 base, and 11 bases separated the two germline ends. This CDR3 is 14 amino acids long. CDR3 DNA: TGTGCCAGTAGTCCGCAGGGGCGTAACTATGGCTACACCTTC. Residues: CASSPQGRNYGYTF.

This clonotype appeared many times. The rearrangement links TRBV12-3 or TRBV12-4 to TRBJ1-1; the D gene is possibly TRBD1 (5 bases). V dropped 2 bases and J dropped 3 bases, with 19 bases sitting between them. The CDR3 totals 17 residues. The CDR3 DNA is TGTGCCAGCAGTTTATACGCTGGAGGGACCGGGGACACTGAAGCTTTCTTT. Protein: CASSLYAGGTGDTEAFF.

The V and J genes are TRBV6-5 and TRBJ2-3, with 10 nucleotides matching TRBD1. Germline trimming cut 5 bases from V and 5 bases from J; bases unmatched to any gene: 4. CDR1 and CDR2 from the germline V gene are MNHEY and SVGAGI. The CDR3 has 14 residues. CDR3 residues: CASSPTGGLDTQYF. In nucleotides, the CDR3 is TGTGCCAGCAGTCCGACAGGGGGCTTAGATACGCAGTATTTT.

This clonotype has a count of ten or more. The chain links TRBV20-1 to TRBJ2-3; perhaps TRBD1 as D (6 bases). This CDR3 contains 15 residues. Germline assignment: CDR1 DFQATT and CDR2 SNEGSKA (reference sequence). With 0 bases removed from V and 6 bases from J, the gap between germline ends came to 16 bases. CDR3 in DNA: TGCAGTGCTAGAGATATCGCAGGGGATACGGATACGCAGTATTTT. This codes for CSARDIAGDTDTQYF.

There are many counts of this clonotype. The V call is TRBV12-3 or TRBV12-4, the J call TRBJ2-5, with TRBD2 identical over 9 bases. This CDR3 comprises 15 residues. J was trimmed by 7 bases and V by 4 bases; bases with no gene match: 10. CDR3 sequence reads: CASSWGGGASGTQYF. CDR3 nucleotides: TGTGCCAGCAGTTGGGGCGGGGGGGCTTCAGGGACCCAGTACTTC.

As to this clonotype: This may be a read error: a much more frequent sequence differs by one nucleotide. The chain carries TRBV29-1 and TRBJ2-7; 7 bases fit TRBD2. J was trimmed by 8 bases and V by 6 bases; bases with no gene match: 7. This CDR3 has 11 amino acids. CDR1 and CDR2 from the germline V gene are SQVTM and ANQGSEA. Written as DNA, the CDR3 is TGCAGCGTACAAAGAGCGGGGAAGCAGTACTTC. It is translated as CSVQRAGKQYF.

The V call is TRBV6-6, the J call TRBJ1-5; D might be TRBD1 (5 bases). The germline gives CDR1 MNHNY, CDR2 SVGAGI (reference sequence). This CDR3 is 14 amino acids long. Deletions cut 7 bases from V and 1 base from J, with 11 bases between. For the CDR3, the DNA is TGTGCCAGCACCCGCGGGGGGAGCAATCAGCCCCAGCATTTT. It is translated as CASTRGGSNQPQHF.